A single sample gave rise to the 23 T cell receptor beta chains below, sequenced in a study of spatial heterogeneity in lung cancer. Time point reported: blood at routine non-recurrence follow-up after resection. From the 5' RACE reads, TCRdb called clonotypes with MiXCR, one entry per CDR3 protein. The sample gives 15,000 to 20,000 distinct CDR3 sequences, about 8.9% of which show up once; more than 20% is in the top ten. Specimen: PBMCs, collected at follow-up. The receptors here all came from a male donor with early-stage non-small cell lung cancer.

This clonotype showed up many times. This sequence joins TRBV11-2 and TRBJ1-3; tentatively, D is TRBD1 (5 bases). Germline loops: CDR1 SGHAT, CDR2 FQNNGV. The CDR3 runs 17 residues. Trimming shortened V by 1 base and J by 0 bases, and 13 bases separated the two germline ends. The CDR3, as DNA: TGTGCCAGCAGCTTAGTCCGGGGCGACTTCTCTGGAAACACCATATATTTT. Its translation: CASSLVRGDFSGNTIYF. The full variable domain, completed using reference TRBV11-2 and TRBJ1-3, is EAGVAQSPRYKIIEKRQSVAFWCNPISGHATLYWYQQILGQGPKLLIQFQNNGVVDDSQLPKDRFSAERLKGVDSTLKIQPAKLEDSAVYLCASSLVRGDFSGNTIYFGEGSWLTVV.

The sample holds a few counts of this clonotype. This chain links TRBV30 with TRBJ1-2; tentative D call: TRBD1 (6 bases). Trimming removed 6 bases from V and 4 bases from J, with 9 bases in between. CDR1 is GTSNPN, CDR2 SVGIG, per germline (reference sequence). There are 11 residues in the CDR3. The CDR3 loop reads CACKQGYGYTF. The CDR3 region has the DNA TGTGCCTGTAAACAGGGCTATGGCTACACCTTC.

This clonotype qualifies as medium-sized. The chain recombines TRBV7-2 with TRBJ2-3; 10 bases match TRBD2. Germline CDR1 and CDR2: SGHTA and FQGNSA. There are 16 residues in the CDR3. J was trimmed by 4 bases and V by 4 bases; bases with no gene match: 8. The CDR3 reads CASSSGTSGIADTQYF. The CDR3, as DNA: TGTGCCAGCAGCTCCGGAACTAGCGGGATCGCAGATACGCAGTATTTT.

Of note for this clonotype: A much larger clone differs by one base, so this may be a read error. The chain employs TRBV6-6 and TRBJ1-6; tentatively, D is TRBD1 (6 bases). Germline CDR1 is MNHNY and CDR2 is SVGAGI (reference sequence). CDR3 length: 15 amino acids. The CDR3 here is CASSLRTANNSPIHF. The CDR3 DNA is TGTGCCAGCAGCCTCCGGACAGCCAATAATTCACCCATCCACTTT.

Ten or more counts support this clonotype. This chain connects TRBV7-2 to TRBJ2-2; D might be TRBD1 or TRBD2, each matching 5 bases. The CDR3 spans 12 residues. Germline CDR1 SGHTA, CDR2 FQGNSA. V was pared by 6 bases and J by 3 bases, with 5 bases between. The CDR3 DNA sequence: TGTGCCAGCAGGGGGGACACCGGGGAGCTGTTTTTT. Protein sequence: CASRGDTGELFF.

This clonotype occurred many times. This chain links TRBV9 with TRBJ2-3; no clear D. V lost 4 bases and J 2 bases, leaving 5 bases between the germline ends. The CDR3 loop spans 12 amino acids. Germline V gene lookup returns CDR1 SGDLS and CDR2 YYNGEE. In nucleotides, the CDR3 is TGTGCCAGCAGCCCCAACACAGATACGCAGTATTTT. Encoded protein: CASSPNTDTQYF.

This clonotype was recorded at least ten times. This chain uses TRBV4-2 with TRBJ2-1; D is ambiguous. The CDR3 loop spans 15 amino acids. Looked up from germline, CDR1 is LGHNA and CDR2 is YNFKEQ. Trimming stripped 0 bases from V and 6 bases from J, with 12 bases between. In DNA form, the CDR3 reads TGTGCCAGCAGCCAAGAGGCCGGGTGGGGCAATGAGCAGTTCTTC. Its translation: CASSQEAGWGNEQFF.

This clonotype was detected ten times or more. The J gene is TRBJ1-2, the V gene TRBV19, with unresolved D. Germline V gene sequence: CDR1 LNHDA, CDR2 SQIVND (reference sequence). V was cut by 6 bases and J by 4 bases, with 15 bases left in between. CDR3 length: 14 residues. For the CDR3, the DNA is TGTGCCAGTAGCGAATGGACTGCCACCTATGGCTACACCTTC. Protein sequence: CASSEWTATYGYTF.

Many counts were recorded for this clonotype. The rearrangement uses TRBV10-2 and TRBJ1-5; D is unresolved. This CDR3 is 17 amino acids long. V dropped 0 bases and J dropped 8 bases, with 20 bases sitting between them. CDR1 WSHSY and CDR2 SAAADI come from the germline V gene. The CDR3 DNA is TGCGCCAGCAGTGAGTCCCCGTACCGCAGCCCCCGCGAGCCCCAGCATTTT. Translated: CASSESPYRSPREPQHF.

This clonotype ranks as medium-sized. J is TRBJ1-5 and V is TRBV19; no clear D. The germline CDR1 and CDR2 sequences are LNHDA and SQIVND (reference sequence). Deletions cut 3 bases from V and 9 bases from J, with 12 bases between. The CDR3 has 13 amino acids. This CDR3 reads CASSISSNGPQHF. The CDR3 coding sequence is TGTGCCAGTAGTATTTCGAGCAACGGGCCCCAGCATTTT.

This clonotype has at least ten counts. The CDR3 bases are TGTGCCATCAGTAGACAGGTGAGCTCACCCCAGCATTTT. Encoded protein: CAISRQVSSPQHF. This chain connects TRBV10-3 to TRBJ1-5, with D possibly being TRBD1 (6 bases). Germline loops: CDR1 ENHRY, CDR2 SYGVKD. The CDR3 extends over 13 amino acids. V lost 5 bases, J lost 10 bases, and 15 bases lay in between.

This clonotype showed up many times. The CDR3 loop reads CASSLLGTGDEQYF. As DNA, the CDR3 is TGTGCCAGCAGTTTATTAGGGACTGGCGACGAGCAGTACTTC. The rearrangement uses TRBV12-3 or TRBV12-4 and TRBJ2-7, with D possibly being TRBD2 (6 bases). Trimming removed 2 bases at V and 5 bases at J, with 13 bases between. This CDR3 is 14 amino acids long.

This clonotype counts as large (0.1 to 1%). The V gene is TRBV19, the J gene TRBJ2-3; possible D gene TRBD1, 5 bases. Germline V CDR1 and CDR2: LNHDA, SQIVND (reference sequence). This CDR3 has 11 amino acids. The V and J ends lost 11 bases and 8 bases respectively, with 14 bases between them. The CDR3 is CAATRVGTQYF. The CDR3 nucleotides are TGTGCCGCAACCAGGGTCGGTACGCAGTATTTT.

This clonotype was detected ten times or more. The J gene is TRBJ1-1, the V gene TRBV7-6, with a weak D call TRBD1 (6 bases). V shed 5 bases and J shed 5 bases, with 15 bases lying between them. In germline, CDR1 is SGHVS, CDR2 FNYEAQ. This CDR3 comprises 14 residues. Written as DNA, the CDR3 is TGTGCCAGCAGCCGATTACAGGGAGGGACTGAAGCTTTCTTT. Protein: CASSRLQGGTEAFF.

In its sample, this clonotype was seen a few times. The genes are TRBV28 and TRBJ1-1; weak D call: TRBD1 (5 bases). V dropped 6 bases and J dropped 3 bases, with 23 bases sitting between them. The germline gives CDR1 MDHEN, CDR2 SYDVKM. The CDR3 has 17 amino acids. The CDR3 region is CASSHSRHGWGYTEAFF. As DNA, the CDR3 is TGTGCCAGCAGCCATTCCCGACACGGGTGGGGGTACACTGAAGCTTTCTTT.

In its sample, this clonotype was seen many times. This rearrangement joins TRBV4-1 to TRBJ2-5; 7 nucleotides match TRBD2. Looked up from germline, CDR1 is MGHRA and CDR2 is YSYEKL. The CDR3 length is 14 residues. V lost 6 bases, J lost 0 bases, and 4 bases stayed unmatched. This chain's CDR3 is CASSQSGDQETQYF. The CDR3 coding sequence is TGCGCCAGCAGTCAGAGCGGGGACCAAGAGACCCAGTACTTC.

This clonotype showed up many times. CDR3 in amino acids: CASSLRQGASPKDIQYF. In DNA form, the CDR3 reads TGTGCCAGCAGCCTACGACAGGGGGCCTCCCCTAAGGACATTCAGTACTTC. The V gene is TRBV7-2, the J gene TRBJ2-4, with TRBD1 identical over 10 bases. The CDR3 extends over 17 amino acids. Germline V gene data show CDR1 as SGHTA and CDR2 as FQGNSA. V lost 5 bases and J lost 8; bases outside the gene matches: 15.

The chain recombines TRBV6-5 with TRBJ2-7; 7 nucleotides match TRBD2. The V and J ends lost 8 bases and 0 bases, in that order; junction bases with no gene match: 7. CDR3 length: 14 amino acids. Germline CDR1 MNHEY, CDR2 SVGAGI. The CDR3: CASRAGERSYEQYF. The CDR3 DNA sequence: TGTGCCAGCCGGGCGGGGGAACGCTCCTACGAGCAGTACTTC.

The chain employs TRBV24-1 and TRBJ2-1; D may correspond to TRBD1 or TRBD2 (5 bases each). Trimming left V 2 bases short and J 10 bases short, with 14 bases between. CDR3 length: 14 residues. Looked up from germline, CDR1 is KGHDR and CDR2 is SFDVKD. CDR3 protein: CATSDWNRDDEQFF. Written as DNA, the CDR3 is TGTGCCACCAGTGATTGGAATAGGGACGACGAGCAGTTCTTC.

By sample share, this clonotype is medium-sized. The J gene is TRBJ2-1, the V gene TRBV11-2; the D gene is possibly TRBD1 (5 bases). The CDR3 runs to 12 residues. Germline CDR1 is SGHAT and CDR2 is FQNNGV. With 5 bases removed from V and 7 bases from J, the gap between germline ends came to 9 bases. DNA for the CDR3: TGTGCCAGCAGCCCCACAGGTAATGAGCAGTTCTTC. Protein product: CASSPTGNEQFF.

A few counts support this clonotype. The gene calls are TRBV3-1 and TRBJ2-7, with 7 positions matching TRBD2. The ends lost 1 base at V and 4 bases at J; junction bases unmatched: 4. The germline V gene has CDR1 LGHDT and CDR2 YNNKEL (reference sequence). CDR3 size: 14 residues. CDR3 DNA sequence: TGTGCCAGCAGCCAAGCTAGCGGACCGTACGAGCAGTACTTC. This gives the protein CASSQASGPYEQYF.

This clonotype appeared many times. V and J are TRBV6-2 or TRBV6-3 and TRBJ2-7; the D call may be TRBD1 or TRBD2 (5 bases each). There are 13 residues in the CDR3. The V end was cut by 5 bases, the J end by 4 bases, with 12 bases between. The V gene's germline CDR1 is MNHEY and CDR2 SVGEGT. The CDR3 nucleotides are TGTGCCAGCAGTACCTGGGACGGTTACGAGCAGTACTTC. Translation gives CASSTWDGYEQYF.

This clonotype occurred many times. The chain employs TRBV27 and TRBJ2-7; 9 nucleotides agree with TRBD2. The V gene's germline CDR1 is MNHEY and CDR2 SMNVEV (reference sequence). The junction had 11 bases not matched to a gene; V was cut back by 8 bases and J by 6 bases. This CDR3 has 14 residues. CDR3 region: CASSPAGGPSEQYF. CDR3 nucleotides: TGTGCCAGCTCCCCTGCGGGAGGGCCCTCCGAGCAGTACTTC.